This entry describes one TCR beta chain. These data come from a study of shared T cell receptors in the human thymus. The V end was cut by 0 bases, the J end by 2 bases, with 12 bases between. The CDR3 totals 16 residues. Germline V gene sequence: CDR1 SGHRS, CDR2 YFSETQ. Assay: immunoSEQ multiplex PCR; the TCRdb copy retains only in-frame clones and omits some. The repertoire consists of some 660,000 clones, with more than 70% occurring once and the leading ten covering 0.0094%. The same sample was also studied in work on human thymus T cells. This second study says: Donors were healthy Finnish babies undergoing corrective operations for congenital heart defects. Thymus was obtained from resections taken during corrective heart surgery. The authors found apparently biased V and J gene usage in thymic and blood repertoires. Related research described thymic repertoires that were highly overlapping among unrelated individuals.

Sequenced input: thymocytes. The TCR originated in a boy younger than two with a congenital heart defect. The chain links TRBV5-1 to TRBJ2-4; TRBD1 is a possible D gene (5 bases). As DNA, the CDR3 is TGCGCCAGCAGCTTGGCCGCCTCAGGGACCAAAAACATTCAGTACTTC. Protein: CASSLAASGTKNIQYF.